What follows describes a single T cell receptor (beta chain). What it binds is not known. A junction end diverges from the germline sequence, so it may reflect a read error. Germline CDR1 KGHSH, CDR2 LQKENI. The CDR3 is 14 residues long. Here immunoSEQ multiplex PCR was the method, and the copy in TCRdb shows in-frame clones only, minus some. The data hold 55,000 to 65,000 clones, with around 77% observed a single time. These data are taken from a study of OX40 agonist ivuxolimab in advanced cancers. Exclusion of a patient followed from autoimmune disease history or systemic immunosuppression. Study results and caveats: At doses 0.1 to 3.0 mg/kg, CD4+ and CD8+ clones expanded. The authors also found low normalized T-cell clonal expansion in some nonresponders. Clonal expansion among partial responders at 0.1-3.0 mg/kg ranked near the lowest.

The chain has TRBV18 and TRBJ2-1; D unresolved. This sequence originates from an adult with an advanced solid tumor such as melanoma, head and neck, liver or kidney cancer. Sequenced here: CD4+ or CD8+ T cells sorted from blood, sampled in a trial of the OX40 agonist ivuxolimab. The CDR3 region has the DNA TGTGCCAGCTCACCACTTCTTACTTACAATGAGCAGCTCTTC. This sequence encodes CASSPLLTYNEQLF.